The next 12 T cell receptor beta chains were all read from a single sample in a study of blood T cell repertoires in COVID-19. The table came from immunoSEQ multiplex PCR; TCRdb's copy has only in-frame clones and leaves some out. This sample has tens of thousands of clones, with about 90% found just once. Sequencing used peripheral blood. Receptors were obtained from an older man with active COVID-19.

The chain joins TRBV5-4 to TRBJ2-1; tentatively, D is TRBD2 (5 bases). The CDR3 covers 15 residues. The germline V and J ends were trimmed by 2 bases and 4 bases, with 13 bases remaining between them. Germline V lookup: CDR1 SGHNT, CDR2 YYREEE (reference sequence). The CDR3 here is CASSLGGRVYNEQFF. The CDR3 DNA follows: TGTGCCAGCAGCTTAGGAGGCCGGGTTTACAATGAGCAGTTCTTC. Based on the CDR3 plus reference TRBV5-4 and TRBJ2-1, the full variable domain is ETGVTQSPTHLIKTRGQQVTLRCSSQSGHNTVSWYQQALGQGPQFIFQYYREEENGRGNFPPRFSGLQFPNYSSELNVNALELDDSALYLCASSLGGRVYNEQFFGPGTRLTVL.

The chain employs TRBV27 and TRBJ1-2; weak D call: TRBD1 (6 bases). Germline CDR1 MNHEY, CDR2 SMNVEV (reference sequence). V shed 5 bases and J shed 2 bases, with 12 bases lying between them. The CDR3 totals 14 residues. CDR3 bases: TGTGCCAGCAGTCCCGGACAGCCAAACTATGGCTACACCTTC. Translated, it gives CASSPGQPNYGYTF.

The chain links TRBV7-2 to TRBJ1-5, with D possibly matching TRBD1 (5 bases). The V gene lost 6 bases and the J gene lost 4 bases, with 19 bases spanning the gap. CDR3 length: 16 amino acids. Germline lookup yields CDR1 SGHTA and CDR2 FQGNSA. The CDR3 coding sequence is TGTGCCAGCAGAAGCCAACACAATTCAGGGAATCAGCCCCAGCATTTT. It yields the protein CASRSQHNSGNQPQHF.

V gene TRBV3-1 (or the pseudogene TRBV3-2) combines with J gene TRBJ2-3; tentative D call: TRBD2 (6 bases). V lost 4 bases, J lost 1 base, and 12 bases lay in between. Germline CDR1 LGHDT, CDR2 YNNKEL (reference sequence). The CDR3 length is 15 residues. The DNA of the CDR3 is TGTGCCAGCAGCCCAACCCCGGGGGGCACAGATACGCAGTATTTT. Amino acid sequence: CASSPTPGGTDTQYF.

This clone has only one observation. The chain couples TRBV5-4 to TRBJ1-2; perhaps TRBD1 as D (6 bases). Trimming removed 4 bases from V and 3 bases from J, with 10 bases in between. The CDR3 runs 13 residues. Germline CDR1 is SGHNT and CDR2 is YYREEE (reference sequence). CDR3 DNA sequence: TGTGCCAGCAGCCCCCAGGGGTACTATGGCTACACCTTC. Residues: CASSPQGYYGYTF. Full variable domain (remainder filled in from reference TRBV5-4 and TRBJ1-2): ETGVTQSPTHLIKTRGQQVTLRCSSQSGHNTVSWYQQALGQGPQFIFQYYREEENGRGNFPPRFSGLQFPNYSSELNVNALELDDSALYLCASSPQGYYGYTFGSGTRLTVV.

This sequence joins TRBV7-2 and TRBJ2-5; D might be TRBD1 (5 bases). V lost 4 bases, J lost 3 bases, and 12 bases lay in between. There are 14 residues in the CDR3. Germline V lookup: CDR1 SGHTA, CDR2 FQGNSA. The CDR3 reads CASSSEVREETQYF. For the CDR3, the DNA is TGTGCCAGCAGCTCAGAGGTCAGGGAAGAGACCCAGTACTTC.

The CDR3 DNA is TGTGCCAGCAGCCCCCCCAGACAGTATGGCTACACCTTC. Translating it yields CASSPPRQYGYTF. The V and J genes are TRBV3-1 (or the pseudogene TRBV3-2) and TRBJ1-2, with a possible D match to TRBD1 (5 bases). V lost 4 bases, J lost 5 bases, and 11 bases lay in between. CDR1 and CDR2 from the germline V gene are LGHDT and YNNKEL (reference sequence). The CDR3 consists of 13 residues.

V gene TRBV4-3 combines with J gene TRBJ1-2, with 9 bases lining up with TRBD1. Looked up from germline, CDR1 is LGHNA and CDR2 is YSLEER. Trimming took 0 bases from V and 4 from J; bases not matched to a gene: 12. The CDR3 runs 18 residues. The CDR3 spells CASSQDRGTGSLRYGYTF. CDR3 DNA sequence: TGCGCCAGCAGCCAAGATCGGGGGACAGGGAGTCTACGCTATGGCTACACCTTC.

J is TRBJ2-1 and V is TRBV7-2; D remains unclear. In germline, CDR1 is SGHTA, CDR2 FQGNSA. Trimming shortened V by 5 bases and J by 0 bases, and 11 bases separated the two germline ends. CDR3 length equals 15 residues. CDR3 residues: CASSPVMSSYNEQFF. DNA for the CDR3: TGTGCCAGCAGCCCCGTGATGAGCTCCTACAATGAGCAGTTCTTC.

This chain joins TRBV4-2 and TRBJ1-2; D gene ambiguous. This CDR3 region has 13 residues. Deletions cut 11 bases from V and 2 bases from J, with 15 bases between. The germline gives CDR1 LGHNA, CDR2 YNFKEQ. In DNA, the CDR3 is TGTGCCGCCGGCGCCGAGCGAAACTATGGCTACACCTTC. Translated, it gives CAAGAERNYGYTF.

The chain combines TRBV24-1 with TRBJ2-3; 7 bases agree with TRBD1. The CDR3 is made up of 16 amino acids. Germline CDR1 and CDR2: KGHDR and SFDVKD. V was clipped by 0 bases and J by 6 bases; unmatched bases: 8. In nucleotides, the CDR3 is TGTGCCACCAGTGATTTGCAAAGGGACAGACCGGATACGCAGTATTTT. This codes for CATSDLQRDRPDTQYF.

The rearrangement links TRBV30 to TRBJ1-1, with D possibly matching TRBD1 (6 bases). Trimming pared 7 bases from V and 1 base from J, leaving 13 bases between. The CDR3 totals 13 residues. Germline-derived CDR1 and CDR2 are GTSNPN and SVGIG (reference sequence). The CDR3 is CAFRRGGNTEAFF. Here the CDR3 DNA reads TGTGCCTTTCGAAGGGGGGGGAACACTGAAGCTTTCTTT.